In this sample, the clone carrying this T cell receptor (beta chain) turned up once. Some clones are missing from TCRdb's copy, which holds only in-frame ones; the method was immunoSEQ multiplex PCR. The sample has 25,000 to 35,000 clones; 74% are singletons. The data were obtained in a study of early stage breast cancer tumors. The CDR3 has 16 amino acids. The V end lost 6 bases, the J end lost 0 bases, and 16 bases lay between the germline ends. Germline CDR1 and CDR2: SGHTA and FQGNSA. Material for sequencing was blood. The TCR sequence derives from a person in their 40s with breast cancer. This chain connects TRBV7-2 to TRBJ2-3; the D gene is possibly TRBD2 (6 bases). CDR3 amino acids: CASSLIRGTSTDTQYF. CDR3 nucleotides: TGTGCCAGCAGTTTAATTCGGGGGACTAGCACAGATACGCAGTATTTT.